This paragraph covers one T cell receptor (beta chain) sequence. The data were taken from a study of monozygotic twins with inflammatory bowel disease. TCRdb reprocessed the 5' RACE reads and reports one entry per CDR3 protein, with no DNA. Its listing shows approximately 340,000 distinct CDR3 sequences. This receptor was taken from a human donor with ulcerative colitis or Crohn's disease, or a healthy co-twin of an affected twin (not recorded which). The sample taken for sequencing was blood.

CDR3 protein: CASTTGGSGVETQYF. The chain links TRBV28 to TRBJ2-5. This CDR3 region has 15 residues. Germline loops: CDR1 MDHEN, CDR2 SYDVKM.